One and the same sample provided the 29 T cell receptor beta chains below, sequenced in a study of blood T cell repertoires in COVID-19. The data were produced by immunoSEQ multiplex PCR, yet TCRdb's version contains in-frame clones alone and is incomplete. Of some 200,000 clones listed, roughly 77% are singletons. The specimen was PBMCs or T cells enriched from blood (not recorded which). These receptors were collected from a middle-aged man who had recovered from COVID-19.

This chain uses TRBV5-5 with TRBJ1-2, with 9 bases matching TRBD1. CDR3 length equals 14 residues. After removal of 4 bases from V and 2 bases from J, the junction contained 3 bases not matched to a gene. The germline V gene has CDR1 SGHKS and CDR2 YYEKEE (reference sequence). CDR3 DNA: TGTGCCAGCAGCCGGGACAGGGAGAACTATGGCTACACCTTC. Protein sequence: CASSRDRENYGYTF.

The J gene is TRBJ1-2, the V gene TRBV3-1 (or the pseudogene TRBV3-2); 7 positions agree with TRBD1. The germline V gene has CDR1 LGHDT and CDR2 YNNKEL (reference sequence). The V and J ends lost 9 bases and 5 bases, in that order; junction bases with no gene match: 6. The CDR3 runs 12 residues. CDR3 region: CASSGGGYGYTF. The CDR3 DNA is TGTGCCAGTTCAGGGGGAGGTTATGGCTACACCTTC.

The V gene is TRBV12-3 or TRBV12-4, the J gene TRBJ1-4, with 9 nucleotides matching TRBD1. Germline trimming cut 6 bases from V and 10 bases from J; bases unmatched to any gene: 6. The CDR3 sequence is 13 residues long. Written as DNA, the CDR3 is TGTGCCAGCAGCGGGGACAGGGTGGGAAAACTGTTTTTT. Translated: CASSGDRVGKLFF.

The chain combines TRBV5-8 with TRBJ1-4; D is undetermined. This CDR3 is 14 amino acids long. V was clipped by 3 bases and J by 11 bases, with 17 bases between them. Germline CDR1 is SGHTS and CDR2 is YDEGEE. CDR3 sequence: CASSWESFIGKLFF. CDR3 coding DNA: TGTGCCAGCAGCTGGGAGAGTTTCATCGGGAAACTGTTTTTT.

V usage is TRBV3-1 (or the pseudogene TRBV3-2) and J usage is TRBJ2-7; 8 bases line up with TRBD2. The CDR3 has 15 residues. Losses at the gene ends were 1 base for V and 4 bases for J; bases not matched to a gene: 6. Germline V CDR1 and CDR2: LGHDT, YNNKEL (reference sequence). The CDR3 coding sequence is TGTGCCAGCAGCCAAGTAGCGGGATCATCTTACGAGCAGTACTTC. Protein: CASSQVAGSSYEQYF.

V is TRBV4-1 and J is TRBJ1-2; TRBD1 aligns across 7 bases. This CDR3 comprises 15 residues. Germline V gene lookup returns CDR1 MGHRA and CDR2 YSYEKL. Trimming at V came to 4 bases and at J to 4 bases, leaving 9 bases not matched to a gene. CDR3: CASSPTAGQVYGYTF. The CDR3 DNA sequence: TGCGCCAGCAGCCCGACAGCCGGACAGGTCTATGGCTACACCTTC.

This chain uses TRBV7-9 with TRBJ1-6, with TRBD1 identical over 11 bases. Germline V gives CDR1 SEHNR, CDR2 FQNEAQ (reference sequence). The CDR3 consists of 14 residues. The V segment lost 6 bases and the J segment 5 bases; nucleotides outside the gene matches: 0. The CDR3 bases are TGTGCCAGCAGGGGACAGGGGGATAATTCACCCCTCCACTTT. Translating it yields CASRGQGDNSPLHF.

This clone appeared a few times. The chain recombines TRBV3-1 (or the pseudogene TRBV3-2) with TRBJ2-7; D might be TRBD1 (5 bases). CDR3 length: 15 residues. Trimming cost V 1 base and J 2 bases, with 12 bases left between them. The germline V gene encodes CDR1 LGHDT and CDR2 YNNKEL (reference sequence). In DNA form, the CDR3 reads TGTGCCAGCAGCCAAGGGTCAGGGTCGACCTACGAGCAGTACTTC. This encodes CASSQGSGSTYEQYF.

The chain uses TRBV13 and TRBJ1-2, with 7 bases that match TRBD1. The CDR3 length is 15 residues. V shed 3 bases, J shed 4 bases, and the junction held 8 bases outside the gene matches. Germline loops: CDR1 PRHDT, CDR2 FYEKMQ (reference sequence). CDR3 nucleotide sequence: TGTGCCAGCAGCTTTTTCAGAGGACAGGCCTATGGCTACACCTTC. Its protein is CASSFFRGQAYGYTF.

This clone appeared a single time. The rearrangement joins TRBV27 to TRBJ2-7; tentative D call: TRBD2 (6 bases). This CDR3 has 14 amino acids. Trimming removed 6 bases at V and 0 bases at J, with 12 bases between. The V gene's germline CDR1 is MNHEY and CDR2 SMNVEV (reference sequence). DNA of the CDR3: TGTGCCAGCAGCCCCTCCGGGAGCTCCTACGAGCAGTACTTC. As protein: CASSPSGSSYEQYF.

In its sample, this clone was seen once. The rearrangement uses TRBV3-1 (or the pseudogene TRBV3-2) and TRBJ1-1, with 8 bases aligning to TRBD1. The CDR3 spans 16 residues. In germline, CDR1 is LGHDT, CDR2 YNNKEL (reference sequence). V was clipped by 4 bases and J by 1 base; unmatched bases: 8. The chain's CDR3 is CASSLIRTGGNTEAFF. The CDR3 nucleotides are TGTGCCAGCAGCCTCATTCGAACAGGGGGGAACACTGAAGCTTTCTTT.

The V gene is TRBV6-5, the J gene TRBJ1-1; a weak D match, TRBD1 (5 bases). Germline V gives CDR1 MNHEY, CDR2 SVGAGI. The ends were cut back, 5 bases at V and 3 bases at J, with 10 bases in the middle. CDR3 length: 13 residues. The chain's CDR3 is CASSRGLYTEAFF. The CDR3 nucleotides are TGTGCCAGCAGTAGGGGTTTGTACACTGAAGCTTTCTTT.

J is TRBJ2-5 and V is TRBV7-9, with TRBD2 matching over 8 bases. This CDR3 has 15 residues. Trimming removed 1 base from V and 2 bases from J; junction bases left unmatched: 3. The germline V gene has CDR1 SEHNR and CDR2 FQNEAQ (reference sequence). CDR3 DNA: TGTGCCAGCAGCTTAGGGGCGGGGGGACAAGAGACCCAGTACTTC. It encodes CASSLGAGGQETQYF.

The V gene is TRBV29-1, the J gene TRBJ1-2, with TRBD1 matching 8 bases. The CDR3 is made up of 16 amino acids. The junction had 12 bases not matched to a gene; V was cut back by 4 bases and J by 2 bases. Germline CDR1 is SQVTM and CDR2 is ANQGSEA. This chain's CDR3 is CSVVATGDFLNYGYTF. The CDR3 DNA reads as TGCAGCGTTGTAGCGACAGGGGATTTCCTAAACTATGGCTACACCTTC.

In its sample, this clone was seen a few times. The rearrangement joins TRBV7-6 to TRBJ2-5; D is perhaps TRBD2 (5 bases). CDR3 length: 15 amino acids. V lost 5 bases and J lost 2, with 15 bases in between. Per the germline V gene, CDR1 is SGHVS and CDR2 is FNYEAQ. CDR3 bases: TGTGCCAGCAGCCCCGGCGGGCTTACTCAAGAGACCCAGTACTTC. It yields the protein CASSPGGLTQETQYF.

The CDR3 region is CASGTGAKETQYF. The DNA of the CDR3 is TGTGCCAGCGGAACAGGGGCTAAAGAGACCCAGTACTTC. The genes are TRBV2 and TRBJ2-5; 7 bases agree with TRBD1. The trim removed 8 bases at V and 3 bases at J, leaving 6 bases unmatched. CDR3 length equals 13 residues. From germline, CDR1 is SNHLY and CDR2 FYNNEI.

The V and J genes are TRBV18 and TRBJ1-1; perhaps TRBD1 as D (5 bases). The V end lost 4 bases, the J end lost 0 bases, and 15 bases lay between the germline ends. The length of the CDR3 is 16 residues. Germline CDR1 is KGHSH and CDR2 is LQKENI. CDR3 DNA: TGTGCCAGCTCACGAGCAATACCGGGGGTGAACACTGAAGCTTTCTTT. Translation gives CASSRAIPGVNTEAFF.

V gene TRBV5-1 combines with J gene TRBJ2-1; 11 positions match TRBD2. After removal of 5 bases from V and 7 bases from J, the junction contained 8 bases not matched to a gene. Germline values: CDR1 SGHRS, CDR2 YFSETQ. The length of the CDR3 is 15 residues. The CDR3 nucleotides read TGCGCCAGCAGGGGCGGTAGCGGGAGGGAAAATGAGCAGTTCTTC. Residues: CASRGGSGRENEQFF.

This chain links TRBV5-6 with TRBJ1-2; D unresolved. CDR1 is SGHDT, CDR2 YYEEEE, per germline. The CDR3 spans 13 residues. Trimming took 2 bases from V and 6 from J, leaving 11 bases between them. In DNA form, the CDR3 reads TGTGCCAGCAGCTTTGGGGAGACCGATGGCTACACCTTC. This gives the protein CASSFGETDGYTF.

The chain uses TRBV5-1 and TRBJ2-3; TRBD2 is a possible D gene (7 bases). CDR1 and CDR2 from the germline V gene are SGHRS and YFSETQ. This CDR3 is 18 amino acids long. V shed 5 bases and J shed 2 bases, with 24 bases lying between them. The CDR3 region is CASRQGTTERPNTDTQYF. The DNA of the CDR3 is TGCGCCAGCAGGCAGGGGACTACCGAAAGGCCAAACACAGATACGCAGTATTTT.

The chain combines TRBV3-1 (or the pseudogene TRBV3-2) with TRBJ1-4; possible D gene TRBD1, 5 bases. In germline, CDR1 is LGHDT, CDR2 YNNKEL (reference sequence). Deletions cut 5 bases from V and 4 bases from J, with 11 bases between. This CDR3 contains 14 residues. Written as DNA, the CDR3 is TGTGCCAGCAGCTCGCGACAGCGTAATGAAAAACTGTTTTTT. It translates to CASSSRQRNEKLFF.

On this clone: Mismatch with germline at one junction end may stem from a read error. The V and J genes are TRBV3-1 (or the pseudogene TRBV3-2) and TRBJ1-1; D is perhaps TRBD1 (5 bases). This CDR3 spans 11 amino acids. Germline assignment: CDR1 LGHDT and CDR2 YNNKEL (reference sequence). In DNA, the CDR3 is TGTGCCAGCACCCAAGGGGCGGGGGCTTTCTTT. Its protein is CASTQGAGAFF.

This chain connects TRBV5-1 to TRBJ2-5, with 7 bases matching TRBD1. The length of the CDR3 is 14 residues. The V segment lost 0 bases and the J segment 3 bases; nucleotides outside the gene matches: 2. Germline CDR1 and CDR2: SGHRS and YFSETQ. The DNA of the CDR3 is TGCGCCAGCAGCTTGGGGGGACAGAAAGAGACCCAGTACTTC. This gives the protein CASSLGGQKETQYF.

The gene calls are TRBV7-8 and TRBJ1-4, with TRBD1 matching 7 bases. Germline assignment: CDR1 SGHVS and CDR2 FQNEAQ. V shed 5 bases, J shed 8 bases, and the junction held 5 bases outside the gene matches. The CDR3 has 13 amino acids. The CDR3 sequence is CASSRGQYEKLFF. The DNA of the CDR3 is TGTGCCAGCAGCCGGGGACAGTACGAAAAACTGTTTTTT.

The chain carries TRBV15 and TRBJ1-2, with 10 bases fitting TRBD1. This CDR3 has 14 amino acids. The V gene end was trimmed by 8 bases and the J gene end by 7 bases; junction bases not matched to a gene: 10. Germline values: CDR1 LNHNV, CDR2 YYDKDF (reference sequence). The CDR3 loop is CATSLWDRGFGYTF. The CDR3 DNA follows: TGTGCCACCTCTTTGTGGGACAGGGGTTTTGGCTACACCTTC.

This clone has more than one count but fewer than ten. Written as DNA, the CDR3 is TGTGCCTGTCCCGGATGGAGGGGTGCTGGGGCCAACGTCCTGACTTTC. Its protein is CACPGWRGAGANVLTF. The rearrangement links TRBV30 to TRBJ2-6; tentative D call: TRBD2 (6 bases). This CDR3 spans 16 amino acids. The germline V and J ends were trimmed by 6 bases and 2 bases, with 17 bases remaining between them. Germline V CDR1 and CDR2: GTSNPN, SVGIG (reference sequence). The variable domain in full, completed from reference TRBV30 and TRBJ2-6, reads SQTIHQWPATLVQPVGSPLSLECTVEGTSNPNLYWYRQAAGRGLQLLFYSVGIGQISSEVPQNLSASRPQDRQFILSSKKLLLSDSGFYLCACPGWRGAGANVLTFGAGSRLTVL.

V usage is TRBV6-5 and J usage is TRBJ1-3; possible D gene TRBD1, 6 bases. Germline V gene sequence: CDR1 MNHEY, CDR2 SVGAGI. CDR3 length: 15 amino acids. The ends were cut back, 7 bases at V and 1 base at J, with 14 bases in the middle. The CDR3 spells CASTGGLGSGNTIYF. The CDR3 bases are TGTGCCAGCACGGGGGGCCTAGGGTCTGGAAACACCATATATTTT.

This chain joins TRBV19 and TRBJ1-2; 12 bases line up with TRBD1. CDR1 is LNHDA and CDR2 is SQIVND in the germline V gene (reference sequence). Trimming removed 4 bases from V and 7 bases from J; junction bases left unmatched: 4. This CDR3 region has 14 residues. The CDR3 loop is CASSTGTGGIGYTF. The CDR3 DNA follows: TGTGCCAGTAGTACCGGGACAGGGGGCATTGGCTACACCTTC.

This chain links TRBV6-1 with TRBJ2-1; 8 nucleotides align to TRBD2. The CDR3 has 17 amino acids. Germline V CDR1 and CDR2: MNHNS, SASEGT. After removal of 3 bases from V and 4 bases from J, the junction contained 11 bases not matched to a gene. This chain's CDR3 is CASSDPGLALRYNEQFF. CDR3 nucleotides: TGTGCCAGCAGTGACCCTGGACTAGCCCTTAGGTACAATGAGCAGTTCTTC.